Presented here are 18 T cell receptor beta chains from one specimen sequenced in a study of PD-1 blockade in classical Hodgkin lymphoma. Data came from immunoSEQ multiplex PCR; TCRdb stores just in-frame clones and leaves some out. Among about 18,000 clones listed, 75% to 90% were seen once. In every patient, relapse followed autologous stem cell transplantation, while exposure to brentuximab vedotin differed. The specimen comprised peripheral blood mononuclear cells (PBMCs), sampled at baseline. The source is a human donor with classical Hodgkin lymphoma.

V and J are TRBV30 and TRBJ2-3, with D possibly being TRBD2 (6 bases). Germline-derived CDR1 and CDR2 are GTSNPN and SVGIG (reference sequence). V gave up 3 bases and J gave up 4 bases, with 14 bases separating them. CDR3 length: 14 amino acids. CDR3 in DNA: TGTGCCTGGAGACTAGCCGGGATCCCAGATACGCAGTATTTT. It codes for CAWRLAGIPDTQYF.

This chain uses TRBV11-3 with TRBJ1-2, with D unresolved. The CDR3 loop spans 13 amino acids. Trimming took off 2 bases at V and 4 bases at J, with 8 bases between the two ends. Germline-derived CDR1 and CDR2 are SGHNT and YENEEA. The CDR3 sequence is CASSLPGFYGYTF. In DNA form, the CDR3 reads TGTGCCAGCAGCTTACCGGGGTTCTATGGCTACACCTTC.

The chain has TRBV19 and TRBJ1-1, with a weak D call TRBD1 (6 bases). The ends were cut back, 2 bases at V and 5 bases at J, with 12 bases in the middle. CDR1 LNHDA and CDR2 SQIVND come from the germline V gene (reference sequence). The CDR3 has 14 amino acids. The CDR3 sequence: CASSIKGGYTEAFF. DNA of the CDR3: TGTGCCAGTAGTATAAAGGGGGGGTATACTGAAGCTTTCTTT.

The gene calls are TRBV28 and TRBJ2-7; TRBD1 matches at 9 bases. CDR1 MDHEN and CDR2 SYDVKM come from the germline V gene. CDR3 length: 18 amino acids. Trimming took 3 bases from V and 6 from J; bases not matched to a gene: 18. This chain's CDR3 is CASSFSSLGTGSFGEQYF. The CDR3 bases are TGTGCCAGCAGTTTTAGTAGTTTGGGGACAGGGTCTTTCGGCGAGCAGTACTTC.

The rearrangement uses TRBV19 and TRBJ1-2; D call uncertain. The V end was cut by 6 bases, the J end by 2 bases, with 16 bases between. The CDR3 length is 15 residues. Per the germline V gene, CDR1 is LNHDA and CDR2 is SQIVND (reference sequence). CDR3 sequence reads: CASSESTATNYGYTF. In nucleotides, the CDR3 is TGTGCCAGTAGCGAATCGACTGCTACCAACTATGGCTACACCTTC. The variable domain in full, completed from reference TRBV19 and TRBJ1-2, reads DGGITQSPKYLFRKEGQNVTLSCEQNLNHDAMYWYRQDPGQGLRLIYYSQIVNDFQKGDIAEGYSVSREKKESFPLTVTSAQKNPTAFYLCASSESTATNYGYTFGSGTRLTVV.

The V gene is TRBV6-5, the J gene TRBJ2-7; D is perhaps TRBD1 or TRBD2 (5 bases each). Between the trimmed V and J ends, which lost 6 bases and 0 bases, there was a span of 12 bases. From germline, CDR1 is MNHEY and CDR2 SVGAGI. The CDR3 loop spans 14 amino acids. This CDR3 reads CASRRGAISYEQYF. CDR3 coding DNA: TGTGCCAGCAGAAGGGGAGCGATCTCCTACGAGCAGTACTTC.

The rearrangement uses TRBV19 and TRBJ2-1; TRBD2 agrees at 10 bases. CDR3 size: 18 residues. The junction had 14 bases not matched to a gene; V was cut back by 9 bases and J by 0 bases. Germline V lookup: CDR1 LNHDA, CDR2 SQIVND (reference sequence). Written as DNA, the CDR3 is TGTGCCAGAATCCCACCGGCTAGCGGGGGCCCCTCCTACAATGAGCAGTTCTTC. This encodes CARIPPASGGPSYNEQFF.

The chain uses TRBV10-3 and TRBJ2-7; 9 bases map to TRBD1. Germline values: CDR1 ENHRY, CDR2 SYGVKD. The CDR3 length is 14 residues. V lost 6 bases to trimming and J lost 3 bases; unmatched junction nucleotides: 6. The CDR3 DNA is TGTGCCATCAGGGGGGGACAGGGCGGCTACGAGCAGTACTTC. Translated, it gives CAIRGGQGGYEQYF.

This CDR3 reads CASSLQFSYEQYF. CDR3 bases: TGTGCCAGCAGTTTACAGTTCTCCTACGAGCAGTACTTC. This chain uses TRBV28 with TRBJ2-7; D unresolved. V dropped 2 bases and J dropped 0 bases, with 5 bases sitting between them. Per germline, CDR1 MDHEN and CDR2 SYDVKM. The CDR3 extends over 13 amino acids.

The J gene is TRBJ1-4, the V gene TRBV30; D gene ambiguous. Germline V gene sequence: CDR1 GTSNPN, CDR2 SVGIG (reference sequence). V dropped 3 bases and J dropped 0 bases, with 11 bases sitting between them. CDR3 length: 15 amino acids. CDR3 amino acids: CAWSPGLATNEKLFF. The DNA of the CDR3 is TGTGCCTGGAGCCCGGGTTTAGCAACTAATGAAAAACTGTTTTTT.

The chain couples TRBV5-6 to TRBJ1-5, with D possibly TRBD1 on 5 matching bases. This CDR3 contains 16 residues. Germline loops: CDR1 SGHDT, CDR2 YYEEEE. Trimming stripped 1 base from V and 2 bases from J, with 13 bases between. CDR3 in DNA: TGTGCCAGCAGCTTGTTCACTGGGGGAGGCAATCAGCCCCAGCATTTT. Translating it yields CASSLFTGGGNQPQHF.

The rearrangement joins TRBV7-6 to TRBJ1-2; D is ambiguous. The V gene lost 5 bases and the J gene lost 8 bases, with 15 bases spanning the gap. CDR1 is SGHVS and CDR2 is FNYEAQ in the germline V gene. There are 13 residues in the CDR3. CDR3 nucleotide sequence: TGTGCCAGCAGCCCCAGGAAGAGTTGGGGCTACACCTTC. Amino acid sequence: CASSPRKSWGYTF.

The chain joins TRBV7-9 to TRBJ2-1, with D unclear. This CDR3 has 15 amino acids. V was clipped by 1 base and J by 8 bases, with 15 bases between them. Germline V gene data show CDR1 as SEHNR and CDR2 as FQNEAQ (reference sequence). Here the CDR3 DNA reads TGTGCCAGCAGCTTAGGGTTGGAACGGGTGGATGAGCAGTTCTTC. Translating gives CASSLGLERVDEQFF.

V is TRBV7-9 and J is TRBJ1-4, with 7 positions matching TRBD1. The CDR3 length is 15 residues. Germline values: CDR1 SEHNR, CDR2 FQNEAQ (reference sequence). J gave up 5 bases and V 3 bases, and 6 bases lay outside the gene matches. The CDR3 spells CASSLEGGHNEKLFF. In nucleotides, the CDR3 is TGTGCCAGCAGCTTGGAAGGGGGCCACAATGAAAAACTGTTTTTT.

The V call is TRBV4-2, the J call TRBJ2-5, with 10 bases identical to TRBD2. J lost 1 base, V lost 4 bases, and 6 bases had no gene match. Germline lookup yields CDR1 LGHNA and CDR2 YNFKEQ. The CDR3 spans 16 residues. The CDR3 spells CASSRSAGGVQETQYF. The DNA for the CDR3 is TGTGCCAGCAGCCGATCAGCGGGGGGGGTCCAAGAGACCCAGTACTTC.

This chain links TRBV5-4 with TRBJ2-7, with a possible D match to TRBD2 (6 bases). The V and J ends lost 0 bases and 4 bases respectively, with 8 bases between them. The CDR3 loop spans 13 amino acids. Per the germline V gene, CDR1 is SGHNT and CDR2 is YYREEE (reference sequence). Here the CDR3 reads CASSLGGGYEQYF. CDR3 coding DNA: TGTGCCAGCAGCTTGGGGGGAGGATACGAGCAGTACTTC.

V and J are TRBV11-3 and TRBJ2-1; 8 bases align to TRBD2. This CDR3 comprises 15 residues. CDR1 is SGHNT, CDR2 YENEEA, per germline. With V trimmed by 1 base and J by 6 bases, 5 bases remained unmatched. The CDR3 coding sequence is TGTGCCAGCAGCTTAGCAAGCGGGAGTGTCAATGAGCAGTTCTTC. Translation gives CASSLASGSVNEQFF.

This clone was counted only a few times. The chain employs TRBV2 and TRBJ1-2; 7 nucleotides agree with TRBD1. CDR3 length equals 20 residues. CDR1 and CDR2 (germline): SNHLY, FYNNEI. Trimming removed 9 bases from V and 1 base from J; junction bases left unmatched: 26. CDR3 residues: CASKSLTEKPRQGVNYGYTF. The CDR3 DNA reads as TGTGCCAGTAAGTCCCTCACGGAAAAGCCTCGACAGGGCGTTAACTATGGCTACACCTTC.